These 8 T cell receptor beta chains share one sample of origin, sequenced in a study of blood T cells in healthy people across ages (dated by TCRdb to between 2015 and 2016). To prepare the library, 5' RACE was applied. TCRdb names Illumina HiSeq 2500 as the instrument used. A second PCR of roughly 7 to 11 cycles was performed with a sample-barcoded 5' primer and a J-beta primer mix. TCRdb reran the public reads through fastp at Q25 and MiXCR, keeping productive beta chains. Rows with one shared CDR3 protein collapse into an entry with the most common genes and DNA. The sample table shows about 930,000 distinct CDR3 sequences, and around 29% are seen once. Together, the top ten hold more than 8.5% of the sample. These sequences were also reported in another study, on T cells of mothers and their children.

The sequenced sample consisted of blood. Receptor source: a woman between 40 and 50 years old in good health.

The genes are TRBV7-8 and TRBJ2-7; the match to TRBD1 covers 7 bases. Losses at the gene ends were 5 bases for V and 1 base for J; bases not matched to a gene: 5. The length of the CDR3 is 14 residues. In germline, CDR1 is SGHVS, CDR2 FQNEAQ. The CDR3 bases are TGTGCCAGCAGCATCGACAGGGCTTCCTACGAGCAGTACTTC. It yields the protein CASSIDRASYEQYF.

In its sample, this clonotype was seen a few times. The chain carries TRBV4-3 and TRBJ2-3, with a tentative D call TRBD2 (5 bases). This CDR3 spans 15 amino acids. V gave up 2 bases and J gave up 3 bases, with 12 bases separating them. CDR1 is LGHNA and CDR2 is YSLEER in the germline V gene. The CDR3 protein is CASSQILDITDTQYF. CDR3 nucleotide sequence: TGCGCCAGCAGCCAAATACTAGATATTACAGATACGCAGTATTTT.

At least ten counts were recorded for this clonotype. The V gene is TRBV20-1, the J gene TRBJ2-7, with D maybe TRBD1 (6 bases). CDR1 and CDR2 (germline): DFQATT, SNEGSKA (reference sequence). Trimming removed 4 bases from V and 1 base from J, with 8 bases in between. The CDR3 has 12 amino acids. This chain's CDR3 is CSAIGQSYEQYF. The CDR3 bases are TGCAGTGCTATCGGACAGTCCTACGAGCAGTACTTC.

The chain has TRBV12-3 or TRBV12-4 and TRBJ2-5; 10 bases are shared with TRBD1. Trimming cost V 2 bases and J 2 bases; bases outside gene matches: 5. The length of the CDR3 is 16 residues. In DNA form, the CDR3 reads TGTGCCAGCAGTTTATCCCGGACAGGGGGGCAAGAGACCCAGTACTTC. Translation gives CASSLSRTGGQETQYF.

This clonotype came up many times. The CDR3 bases are TGTGCCAGCAGTTGGGGGGCTCAAGAGACCCAGTACTTC. Encoded protein: CASSWGAQETQYF. The V and J genes are TRBV7-2 and TRBJ2-5, with D possibly being TRBD1 or TRBD2 (6 bases each). CDR3 length equals 13 residues. Trimming cost V 6 bases and J 2 bases, with 10 bases left between them. The germline V gene encodes CDR1 SGHTA and CDR2 FQGNSA.

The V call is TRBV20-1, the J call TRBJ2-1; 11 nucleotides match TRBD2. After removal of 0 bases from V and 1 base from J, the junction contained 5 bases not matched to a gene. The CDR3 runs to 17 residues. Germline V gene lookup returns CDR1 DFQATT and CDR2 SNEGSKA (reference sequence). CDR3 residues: CSARDFTSGGSYNEQFF. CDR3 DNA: TGCAGTGCTAGAGACTTTACTAGCGGGGGTTCCTACAATGAGCAGTTCTTC.

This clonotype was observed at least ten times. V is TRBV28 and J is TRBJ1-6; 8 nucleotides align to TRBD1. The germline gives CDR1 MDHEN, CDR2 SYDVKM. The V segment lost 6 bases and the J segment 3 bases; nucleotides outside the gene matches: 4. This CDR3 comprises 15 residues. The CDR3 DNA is TGTGCCAGCAGGATGGACAGGGTCTATAATTCACCCCTCCACTTT. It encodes CASRMDRVYNSPLHF. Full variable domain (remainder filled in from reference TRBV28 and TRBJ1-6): DVKVTQSSRYLVKRTGEKVFLECVQDMDHENMFWYRQDPGLGLRLIYFSYDVKMKEKGDIPEGYSVSREKKERFSLILESASTNQTSMYLCASRMDRVYNSPLHFGNGTRLTVT.

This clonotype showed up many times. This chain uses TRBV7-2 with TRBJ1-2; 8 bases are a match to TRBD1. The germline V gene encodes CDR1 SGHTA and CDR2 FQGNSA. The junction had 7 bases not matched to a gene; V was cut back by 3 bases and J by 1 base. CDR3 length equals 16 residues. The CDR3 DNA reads TGTGCCAGCAGCTTCGACAGGGGTCCCTTTAACTATGGCTACACCTTC. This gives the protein CASSFDRGPFNYGYTF.